Below, 15 T cell receptor beta chains from the same sample are listed, as sequenced in a study of STAT5B mutations in CD4+ large granular lymphocyte leukemia. Clones were sequenced by immunoSEQ multiplex PCR, and TCRdb holds only the in-frame ones, with some missing. The table shows 30,000 or so clones, with around 80% occurring only once. The sample comprised CD4+ T cells from blood buffy coats. The receptors shown here come from a human donor in good health.

This chain links TRBV5-1 with TRBJ2-5, with D hard to call. Per germline, CDR1 SGHRS and CDR2 YFSETQ. The CDR3 is made up of 14 amino acids. V dropped 0 bases and J dropped 7 bases, with 13 bases sitting between them. The CDR3 loop reads CASSLVGAVGTQYF. In DNA form, the CDR3 reads TGCGCCAGCAGCTTGGTTGGCGCTGTCGGGACCCAGTACTTC.

The rearrangement links TRBV18 to TRBJ2-3, with 7 bases identical to TRBD1. The CDR3 runs 14 residues. Trimming at V came to 2 bases and at J to 2 bases, leaving 1 base not matched to a gene. Germline V gives CDR1 KGHSH, CDR2 LQKENI. The CDR3 DNA sequence: TGTGCCAGCTCACCAACAGGGGACACAGATACGCAGTATTTT. This encodes CASSPTGDTDTQYF.

This chain connects TRBV6-5 to TRBJ2-6, with D perhaps being TRBD1 or TRBD2 (5 bases each). Trimming removed 6 bases at V and 0 bases at J, with 9 bases between. Germline V gives CDR1 MNHEY, CDR2 SVGAGI. CDR3 length equals 15 residues. CDR3 amino acids: CASSPGSSGANVLTF. DNA of the CDR3: TGTGCCAGCAGCCCAGGGAGCTCTGGGGCCAACGTCCTGACTTTC.

V usage is TRBV4-3 and J usage is TRBJ2-5; TRBD1 might be the D (6 bases). The V end lost 0 bases, the J end lost 2 bases, and 10 bases lay between the germline ends. Looked up from germline, CDR1 is LGHNA and CDR2 is YSLEER. The CDR3 covers 15 residues. The CDR3 nucleotides read TGCGCCAGCAGCCAAGAGGCGACAGGACAAGAGACCCAGTACTTC. Its translation is CASSQEATGQETQYF.

V is TRBV4-2 and J is TRBJ2-7; no firm D call. The V end lost 2 bases, the J end lost 5 bases, and 10 bases lay between the germline ends. The CDR3 is made up of 13 amino acids. Per germline, CDR1 LGHNA and CDR2 YNFKEQ. CDR3 amino acids: CASSQTPSNEQYF. The DNA of the CDR3 is TGTGCCAGCAGCCAAACCCCTTCAAACGAGCAGTACTTC.

This clone was picked up a small number of times. This sequence joins TRBV7-9 and TRBJ1-4, with D tentatively TRBD1 (5 bases). The CDR3 sequence is 16 residues long. The V end lost 2 bases, the J end lost 7 bases, and 17 bases lay between the germline ends. The germline gives CDR1 SEHNR, CDR2 FQNEAQ (reference sequence). CDR3 nucleotides: TGTGCCAGCAGCTTACCCAGACAGATGATCGGTGAAAAACTGTTTTTT. Its translation: CASSLPRQMIGEKLFF.

This clone was detected only a few times. Sequence at one end of the junction differs from germline and may be a read error. In DNA form, the CDR3 reads TGCAGCGTCGAAGGTCACGGGGCAACTGAAGCTTTCTTT. This sequence encodes CSVEGHGATEAFF. The genes are TRBV29-1 and TRBJ1-1, with a weak D call TRBD1 (5 bases). Germline assignment: CDR1 SQVTM and CDR2 ANQGSEA. CDR3 length: 13 amino acids.

The chain has TRBV5-1 and TRBJ2-3; 11 bases map to TRBD2. V lost 2 bases, J lost 0 bases, and 2 bases stayed unmatched. The CDR3 has 16 residues. Germline CDR1 reads SGHRS; CDR2 reads YFSETQ. For the CDR3, the DNA is TGCGCCAGCAGCTTCGGACTAGCGGGTAGCACAGATACGCAGTATTTT. Its translation: CASSFGLAGSTDTQYF.

The J gene is TRBJ1-6, the V gene TRBV10-3; no reliable D call. V shed 3 bases and J shed 7 bases, with 10 bases lying between them. The CDR3 runs 14 residues. Germline-derived CDR1 and CDR2 are ENHRY and SYGVKD. CDR3 sequence (DNA): TGTGCCATCAGTGACCGGAACGGCAATTCACCCCTCCACTTT. It encodes CAISDRNGNSPLHF.

This chain connects TRBV19 to TRBJ1-2, with D possibly matching TRBD1 (6 bases). The V end was cut by 1 base, the J end by 8 bases, with 11 bases between. CDR1 is LNHDA and CDR2 is SQIVND in the germline V gene (reference sequence). The CDR3 is made up of 13 amino acids. CDR3: CASSIVGARGYTF. For the CDR3, the DNA is TGTGCCAGTAGTATAGTGGGGGCACGGGGCTACACCTTC.

The rearrangement links TRBV30 to TRBJ1-1; tentatively, D is TRBD1 (6 bases). This CDR3 comprises 20 residues. Trimming took 2 bases from V and 0 from J, leaving 28 bases between them. Germline V gene data show CDR1 as GTSNPN and CDR2 as SVGIG (reference sequence). DNA of the CDR3: TGTGCCTGGAGTAAAAGGGTTGGGACAAAAAGACGGCCTGTGAACACTGAAGCTTTCTTT. Amino acid sequence: CAWSKRVGTKRRPVNTEAFF.

The rearrangement uses TRBV25-1 and TRBJ2-7; D gene unclear. Germline CDR1 and CDR2: MGHDK and SYGVNS. V was trimmed by 4 bases and J by 2 bases, leaving 12 bases between them. The CDR3 runs to 14 residues. The CDR3: CASSGEDGAYEQYF. In DNA, the CDR3 is TGTGCCAGCAGTGGAGAGGACGGAGCCTACGAGCAGTACTTC.

In this sample, this clone turned up once. The V call is TRBV28, the J call TRBJ2-7, with 9 bases aligning to TRBD1. CDR1 is MDHEN and CDR2 is SYDVKM in the germline V gene. Trimming removed 4 bases from V and 6 bases from J; junction bases left unmatched: 13. CDR3 length: 16 residues. CDR3 coding DNA: TGTGCCAGCAGTTCCCCCGGGACAGGGAAATTAAGCGAGCAGTACTTC. Its translation: CASSSPGTGKLSEQYF.

The J gene is TRBJ1-6, the V gene TRBV19; D possibly corresponds to TRBD1 (6 bases). This CDR3 comprises 15 residues. Trimming removed 2 bases at V and 4 bases at J, with 9 bases between. Germline values: CDR1 LNHDA, CDR2 SQIVND (reference sequence). In DNA, the CDR3 is TGTGCCAGTAGTATATCAAGGGGGTATAATTCACCCCTCCACTTT. Translating gives CASSISRGYNSPLHF.

V and J are TRBV2 and TRBJ2-7; D is possibly TRBD2 (5 bases). The CDR3 loop spans 12 amino acids. The germline V gene encodes CDR1 SNHLY and CDR2 FYNNEI. Trimming removed 4 bases from V and 4 bases from J, with 8 bases in between. The DNA of the CDR3 is TGTGCCAGCAGTGTCGGCGGGTACGAGCAGTACTTC. Its translation: CASSVGGYEQYF.